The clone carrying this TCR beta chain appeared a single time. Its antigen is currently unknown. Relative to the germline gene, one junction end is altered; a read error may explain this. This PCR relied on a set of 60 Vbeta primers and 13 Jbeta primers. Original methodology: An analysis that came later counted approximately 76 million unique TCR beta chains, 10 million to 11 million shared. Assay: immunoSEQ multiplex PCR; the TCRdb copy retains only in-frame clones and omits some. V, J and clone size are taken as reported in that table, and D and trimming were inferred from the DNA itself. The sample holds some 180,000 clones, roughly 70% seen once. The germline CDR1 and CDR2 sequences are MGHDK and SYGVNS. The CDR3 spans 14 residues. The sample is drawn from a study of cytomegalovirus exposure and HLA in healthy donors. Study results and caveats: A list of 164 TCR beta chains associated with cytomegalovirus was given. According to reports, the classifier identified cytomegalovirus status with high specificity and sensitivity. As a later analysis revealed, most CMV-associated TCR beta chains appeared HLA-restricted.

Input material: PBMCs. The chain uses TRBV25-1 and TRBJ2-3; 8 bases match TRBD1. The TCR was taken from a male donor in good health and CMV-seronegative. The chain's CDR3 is CASSWTGPTDAQYF. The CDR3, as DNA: TGTGCCAGCAGTTGGACAGGGCCCACAGATGCGCAGTATTTT.